These 18 T cell receptor beta chains came from one sample sequenced in a study of blood T cells in healthy people across ages. Sample-barcoded 5' priming and a J-beta primer mix drove a second PCR of roughly 7 to 11 cycles. TCRdb re-analysed the 5' RACE reads in MiXCR, keeping a single row per CDR3 protein. The repertoire includes more than 800,000 distinct CDR3 sequences, 35% to 50% of them detected once, and under 20% sits in the top ten. The material sequenced was blood. These TCRs come from a woman aged 55-69 years in good health.

The chain carries TRBV20-1 and TRBJ2-1; a possible D gene is TRBD1 (5 bases). Between the trimmed V and J ends, which lost 6 bases and 10 bases, there was a span of 19 bases. CDR1 is DFQATT and CDR2 is SNEGSKA in the germline V gene (reference sequence). The CDR3 has 13 amino acids. The CDR3 DNA sequence: TGCAGTGCGCTGGGGCTGACATACAGCGAGCAGTTCTTC. This translates into CSALGLTYSEQFF.

This chain uses TRBV3-1 with TRBJ2-1; the D gene is possibly TRBD2 (5 bases). V was shortened by 1 base and J by 10 bases, with 17 bases between the two germline ends. The CDR3 contains 15 residues. Germline assignment: CDR1 LGHDT and CDR2 YNNKEL (reference sequence). The CDR3 region has the DNA TGTGCCAGCAGCCAAGGTAGCGCTAGCTCCTACGAGCAGTTCTTC. Protein sequence: CASSQGSASSYEQFF.

The chain combines TRBV9 with TRBJ2-1; 7 bases are shared with TRBD2. Germline CDR1 and CDR2: SGDLS and YYNGEE. The CDR3 consists of 17 residues. V lost 0 bases to trimming and J lost 5 bases; unmatched junction nucleotides: 11. Written as DNA, the CDR3 is TGTGCCAGCAGCGTAGCCGGACGGGAGGCTGCCGACAATGAGCAGTTCTTC. This gives the protein CASSVAGREAADNEQFF. Variable domain in full (rest from reference TRBV9 and TRBJ2-1): DSGVTQTPKHLITATGQRVTLRCSPRSGDLSVYWYQQSLDQGLQFLIQYYNGEERAKGNILERFSAQQFPDLHSELNLSSLELGDSALYFCASSVAGREAADNEQFFGPGTRLTVL.

This clonotype appeared a few times. The V and J genes are TRBV9 and TRBJ1-1, with 9 bases fitting TRBD1. Germline trimming cut 2 bases from V and 4 bases from J; bases unmatched to any gene: 6. This CDR3 is 15 amino acids long. From germline, CDR1 is SGDLS and CDR2 YYNGEE. CDR3 sequence reads: CASSVRGTGSTEAFF. CDR3 in DNA: TGTGCCAGCAGCGTCCGGGGGACAGGGTCCACTGAAGCTTTCTTT.

Only a few counts were recorded for this clonotype. V and J are TRBV7-8 and TRBJ2-1; TRBD2 agrees at 8 bases. J gave up 3 bases and V 1 base, and 2 bases lay outside the gene matches. Looked up from germline, CDR1 is SGHVS and CDR2 is FQNEAQ. This CDR3 contains 15 residues. CDR3 protein: CASSLDGTSYNEQFF. CDR3 nucleotides: TGTGCCAGCAGCTTAGACGGGACTAGCTACAATGAGCAGTTCTTC. The whole variable domain, remainder taken from reference TRBV7-8 and TRBJ2-1, is GAGVSQSPRYKVAKRGQDVALRCDPISGHVSLFWYQQALGQGPEFLTYFQNEAQLDKSGLPSDRFFAERPEGSVSTLKIQRTQQEDSAVYLCASSLDGTSYNEQFFGPGTRLTVL.

The rearrangement joins TRBV5-1 to TRBJ2-1, with D tentatively TRBD2 (7 bases). Germline CDR1 SGHRS, CDR2 YFSETQ. V lost 4 bases and J lost 5, with 16 bases in between. This CDR3 has 15 residues. The CDR3, as DNA: TGCGCCAGCAGCACCAGGGGAGGGCCGGACAATGAGCAGTTCTTC. Translation gives CASSTRGGPDNEQFF.

The gene calls are TRBV12-3 or TRBV12-4 and TRBJ1-4; D is unclear. The CDR3 has 10 amino acids. Trimming took off 8 bases at V and 8 bases at J, with 6 bases between the two ends. CDR3 loop: CASGEEKLFF. The DNA of the CDR3 is TGTGCCAGCGGGGAGGAAAAACTGTTTTTT.

The V gene is TRBV28, the J gene TRBJ1-1, with 8 positions matching TRBD1. CDR1 is MDHEN and CDR2 is SYDVKM in the germline V gene. The CDR3 is made up of 14 amino acids. Losses at the gene ends were 5 bases for V and 4 bases for J; bases not matched to a gene: 6. The DNA for the CDR3 is TGTGCCAGCAGTCTCCCACAGGGGGGCACTGAAGCTTTCTTT. Translating it yields CASSLPQGGTEAFF.

The chain is built from TRBV10-3 and TRBJ2-1; 10 positions match TRBD2. The CDR3 consists of 15 residues. The J segment lost 10 bases and the V segment lost 0 bases, leaving 6 bases of the junction unmatched. The germline CDR1 and CDR2 sequences are ENHRY and SYGVKD. The CDR3 region has the DNA TGTGCCATCAGTGAGTCAAGCGGGAGGGCCGTCGAGCAGTTCTTC. It specifies CAISESSGRAVEQFF.

The chain carries TRBV3-1 and TRBJ2-7, with D tentatively TRBD1 (6 bases). The CDR3 runs 17 residues. The V gene's germline CDR1 is LGHDT and CDR2 YNNKEL (reference sequence). V shed 1 base and J shed 3 bases, with 19 bases lying between them. The CDR3 reads CASSQALGGRTNYEQYF. CDR3 nucleotides: TGTGCCAGCAGCCAAGCCCTTGGGGGCCGGACGAACTACGAGCAGTACTTC.

In this sample, this clonotype turned up a few times. V gene TRBV2 combines with J gene TRBJ1-4, with a tentative D call TRBD1 (5 bases). The CDR3 has 12 amino acids. V lost 1 base and J lost 8, with 5 bases in between. CDR1 is SNHLY, CDR2 FYNNEI, per germline. CDR3 in amino acids: CASSEEGEKLFF. In nucleotides, the CDR3 is TGTGCCAGCAGTGAAGAGGGGGAAAAACTGTTTTTT.

As regards this clonotype: This may stem from a read error, because a much larger clone lies one nucleotide away. The V and J genes are TRBV28 and TRBJ1-2; D might be TRBD1 (5 bases). Germline values: CDR1 MDHEN, CDR2 SYDVKM. CDR3 length: 12 amino acids. The CDR3 DNA sequence: TGTTCCAGCAGTCAGGGAATGGCCGGCTACACCTTC. Translating it yields CSSSQGMAGYTF.

This chain uses TRBV10-1 with TRBJ2-3, with TRBD2 matching 7 bases. Germline CDR1 WNHNN, CDR2 SYGVQD (reference sequence). V trimming: 2 bases; J trimming: 0 bases; junction bases outside the gene matches: 5. The CDR3 length is 16 residues. CDR3 bases: TGCGCCAGCAGTGAGACTAGCGTAACCAGCACAGATACGCAGTATTTT. Its protein is CASSETSVTSTDTQYF.

V and J are TRBV18 and TRBJ2-5; a possible D gene is TRBD1 (5 bases). V shed 6 bases and J shed 0 bases, with 8 bases lying between them. The CDR3 has 13 residues. Germline-derived CDR1 and CDR2 are KGHSH and LQKENI. CDR3 DNA: TGTGCCAGCTCGACAGCGTACCAAGAGACCCAGTACTTC. Protein product: CASSTAYQETQYF.

The CDR3 region is CSESGDRDRANNEQYF. DNA of the CDR3: TGCAGCGAGTCCGGGGACCGGGACAGGGCGAACAATGAGCAGTACTTC. The rearrangement links TRBV29-1 to TRBJ2-7; TRBD1 aligns across 9 bases. V lost 7 bases and J lost 7; bases outside the gene matches: 20. This CDR3 spans 16 amino acids. Looked up from germline, CDR1 is SQVTM and CDR2 is ANQGSEA.

The chain has TRBV5-1 and TRBJ1-2, with a tentative D call TRBD1 (6 bases). Trimming shortened V by 5 bases and J by 4 bases, and 18 bases separated the two germline ends. CDR1 is SGHRS and CDR2 is YFSETQ in the germline V gene. The CDR3 has 15 residues. The CDR3 DNA sequence: TGCGCCAGCAGAACAGGGACTATTCCGCCCTATGGCTACACCTTC. Translating it yields CASRTGTIPPYGYTF.

This clonotype was detected only a few times. This chain uses TRBV6-1 with TRBJ2-6, with TRBD2 matching over 11 bases. Germline CDR1 reads MNHNS; CDR2 reads SASEGT. This CDR3 is 18 amino acids long. Trimming took 5 bases from V and 0 from J; bases not matched to a gene: 6. The CDR3 reads CASSPGLAGHSGANVLTF. Here the CDR3 DNA reads TGTGCCAGCAGTCCAGGACTAGCGGGCCACTCTGGGGCCAACGTCCTGACTTTC.

The chain couples TRBV29-1 to TRBJ2-3; 7 bases fit TRBD2. CDR1 and CDR2 from the germline V gene are SQVTM and ANQGSEA. This CDR3 is built from 14 residues. Unmatched junction bases numbered 4, after V lost 2 bases and J lost 2 bases. DNA for the CDR3: TGCAGCGTTGAAAGCGGGATAGACACAGATACGCAGTATTTT. Translating gives CSVESGIDTDTQYF.